A selection of T cell receptor beta chains follows, all from one sample in a study of identical twins' blood T cells. TCRdb passed the 5' RACE reads through MiXCR, listing each CDR3 protein once. The sample carries 400,000 or so distinct CDR3 sequences, more than 25% recorded once. Sequencing was performed on PBMCs. These TCRs come from a woman between 18 and 50 years old in good health. Both conserved end residues are part of each CDR3. Fields, in order: clone size, D gene, J gene, V gene, CDR3 protein, CDR3 DNA. D genes are given only for firm matches. Expanded clones get a size class; other rows say once, few or many, or leave the size out.

>NA|NA|TRBJ2-7|TRBV20-1
CSAPKEAGTYEQYF
TGCAGTGCCCCCAAAGAAGCGGGTACCTACGAGCAGTACTTC
>once|NA|TRBJ1-1|TRBV11-3
CASSQPRTGNTEAFF
TGTGCCAGCAGCCAACCTCGGACGGGGAACACTGAAGCTTTCTTT
>many|TRBD1|TRBJ1-5|TRBV24-1
CATSDLRQGGQPQHF
TGTGCCACCAGTGATTTGCGACAGGGGGGTCAGCCCCAGCATTTT
>many|NA|TRBJ1-3|TRBV2
CASTASGNTIYF
TGTGCCAGCACAGCCTCTGGAAACACCATATATTTT
>NA|NA|TRBJ2-6|TRBV7-6
CASSKAYTISGANVLTF
TGTGCCAGCAGCAAAGCTTACACCATATCAGGGGCCAACGTCCTGACTTTC
>few|TRBD2|TRBJ2-3|TRBV12-3/TRBV12-4
CASSPRLAGTTDTQYF
TGTGCCAGCAGTCCCCGACTAGCGGGGACCACAGATACGCAGTATTTT
>NA|NA|TRBJ2-3|TRBV7-2
CASRWDSTDTQYF
TGTGCCAGCAGATGGGACTCCACAGATACGCAGTATTTT
>few|NA|TRBJ1-5|TRBV12-3/TRBV12-4
CASSLRPDQPQHF
TGTGCCAGCAGTTTGCGCCCGGATCAGCCCCAGCATTTT
>NA|NA|TRBJ1-3|TRBV11-2
CASSLPGFGNTIYF
TGTGCCAGCAGCTTACCCGGGTTCGGAAACACCATATATTTT
>NA|NA|TRBJ1-2|TRBV7-2
CASSQYGPNYGYTF
TGTGCCAGCAGCCAATACGGACCTAACTATGGCTACACCTTC
>few|TRBD2|TRBJ2-1|TRBV20-1
CSALWTSGYNEQFF
TGCAGTGCTCTTTGGACTAGCGGATACAATGAGCAGTTCTTC
>NA|NA|TRBJ1-1|TRBV5-1
CASSLSTNTEAFF
TGCGCCAGCAGCTTGTCGACGAACACTGAAGCTTTCTTT
>NA|NA|TRBJ1-1|TRBV29-1
CSVEADKNTEAFF
TGCAGCGTTGAGGCGGACAAGAACACTGAAGCTTTCTTT
>few|NA|TRBJ1-1|TRBV7-9
CASSLDGRTEAFF
TGTGCCAGCAGCTTGGATGGAAGGACTGAAGCTTTCTTT
>many|NA|TRBJ1-2|TRBV2
CASSDISDGGYTF
TGTGCCAGCAGTGATATCTCCGATGGTGGCTACACCTTC
>few|NA|TRBJ2-7|TRBV18
CASSSGTRNYEQYF
TGTGCCAGCTCATCCGGGACGAGGAACTACGAGCAGTACTTC
>NA|NA|TRBJ2-1|TRBV19
CASSTSPLERPYGRKQFF
TGTGCCAGTAGTACTTCGCCACTAGAACGGCCTTACGGCCGAAAGCAGTTCTTC
>NA|NA|TRBJ2-7|TRBV19
CASSINNAAGKEQYF
TGTGCCAGTAGTATTAATAATGCCGCGGGGAAAGAGCAGTACTTC
>few|NA|TRBJ1-1|TRBV25-1
CASSEKGQTLNTEAFF
TGTGCCAGCAGTGAAAAAGGACAGACTTTGAACACTGAAGCTTTCTTT
>NA|NA|TRBJ2-3|TRBV7-6
CASSATRNTQYF
TGTGCCAGCAGCGCGACTCGGAATACGCAGTATTTT
>few|NA|TRBJ1-2|TRBV5-1
CASSAGLSYGYTF
TGCGCCAGCAGCGCGGGACTGTCCTATGGCTACACCTTC
>many|NA|TRBJ1-5|TRBV21-1
CASSKDRAQPQHF
TGTGCCAGCAGCAAAGATAGGGCCCAGCCCCAGCATTTT
>few|TRBD1|TRBJ1-2|TRBV2
CASRRGQSNYGYTF
TGTGCCAGCAGACGGGGACAGTCTAACTATGGCTACACCTTC
>NA|NA|TRBJ2-1|TRBV6-6
CASSLPGYNEQFF
TGTGCCAGCAGTTTGCCGGGGTACAATGAGCAGTTCTTC
>few|TRBD1|TRBJ1-1|TRBV20-1
CSAILQGAAFF
TGCAGTGCCATACTACAGGGGGCAGCTTTCTTT
>many|TRBD2|TRBJ2-1|TRBV15
CATLTGTTNEQFF
TGTGCCACGCTAACCGGGACTACCAATGAGCAGTTCTTC
>few|TRBD2|TRBJ2-1|TRBV20-1
CSVPREGANEQFF
TGCAGTGTCCCGAGGGAGGGAGCCAATGAGCAGTTCTTC
>few|NA|TRBJ2-7|TRBV14
CASSQFLLGEQYF
TGTGCCAGCAGCCAATTCCTTTTGGGGGAGCAGTACTTC
>few|NA|TRBJ1-2|TRBV29-1
CSVEAEFYAYTF
TGCAGCGTTGAGGCCGAGTTTTATGCCTACACCTTC
>few|NA|TRBJ1-5|TRBV20-1
CSARDGDQPQHF
TGCAGTGCTAGAGATGGGGACCAGCCCCAGCATTTT
>few|NA|TRBJ1-2|TRBV19
CASTDGGVQGYGYTF
TGTGCCAGTACCGACGGGGGGGTACAAGGTTATGGCTACACCTTC
>few|TRBD1|TRBJ2-7|TRBV10-3
CAIKDRVSLEQYF
TGTGCCATCAAGGACAGGGTATCCCTCGAGCAGTACTTC
>NA|NA|TRBJ1-2|TRBV9
CASSVVKEGYGYTF
TGTGCCAGCAGCGTAGTTAAGGAAGGGTATGGCTACACCTTC
>NA|NA|TRBJ1-2|TRBV5-1
CASSPGGATNYGYTF
TGCGCCAGCAGCCCGGGGGGCGCAACTAACTATGGCTACACCTTC
>NA|NA|TRBJ2-7|TRBV6-6
CVSSYSRGTYEQYF
TGTGTCAGCAGTTACTCAAGGGGGACCTACGAGCAGTACTTC
>NA|NA|TRBJ1-4|TRBV10-3
CAIRDGATNEKLFF
TGTGCCATCCGTGACGGGGCAACTAATGAAAAACTGTTTTTT
>NA|NA|TRBJ1-6|TRBV9
CASNVRGSYNSPPHF
TGTGCCAGCAACGTACGGGGATCCTATAATTCACCCCCCCACTTT
>few|NA|TRBJ2-3|TRBV7-8
CASGAGTSSTDTQYF
TGTGCCAGCGGCGCCGGGACTTCAAGCACAGATACGCAGTATTTT
>NA|NA|TRBJ1-5|TRBV6-2/TRBV6-3
CASSRYSQPQHF
TGTGCCAGCAGTCGGTACAGTCAGCCCCAGCATTTT
>once|TRBD2|TRBJ2-5|TRBV30
CAWSVAGRRQETQYF
TGTGCCTGGAGTGTAGCGGGACGCAGGCAAGAGACCCAGTACTTC
>NA|NA|TRBJ2-2|TRBV9
CTSSVDPGQGRGELFF
TGTACCAGCAGCGTAGACCCCGGCCAGGGGCGCGGGGAGCTGTTTTTT
>NA|NA|TRBJ1-1|TRBV28
CASSPWSPNTEAFF
TGTGCCAGCAGCCCGTGGTCACCAAACACTGAAGCTTTCTTT
>few|NA|TRBJ1-1|TRBV5-1
CASSPQPGMTGVNTEAFF
TGCGCCAGCAGCCCCCAACCCGGGATGACGGGGGTGAACACTGAAGCTTTCTTT
>NA|NA|TRBJ1-6|TRBV6-1
CASSELLGYSPLHF
TGTGCCAGCAGTGAACTTCTCGGGTATTCACCCCTCCACTTT
>NA|NA|TRBJ2-2|TRBV4-3
CASSQAPGHSTGELFF
TGCGCCAGCAGCCAAGCGCCGGGACACAGCACCGGGGAGCTGTTTTTT
>few|NA|TRBJ1-1|TRBV2
CASRDPTMNTEAFF
TGTGCCAGCCGGGACCCCACCATGAACACTGAAGCTTTCTTT
>NA|NA|TRBJ1-2|TRBV18
CASSPDKNYGYTF
TGTGCCAGCTCCCCGGACAAGAACTATGGCTACACCTTC
>few|TRBD2|TRBJ2-4|TRBV2
CASNPGTSNIQYF
TGTGCCAGCAACCCCGGGACTAGTAACATTCAGTACTTC
>NA|NA|TRBJ2-1|TRBV18
CASSLLMSSYNEQFF
TGTGCCAGCTCACTATTAATGAGCTCCTACAATGAGCAGTTCTTC
>many|NA|TRBJ2-5|TRBV6-6
CATGTFQETQYF
TGTGCCACCGGGACTTTCCAAGAGACCCAGTACTTC
>NA|TRBD2|TRBJ2-3|TRBV7-2
CASSLPKGLATDTQYF
TGTGCCAGCAGCCTTCCCAAGGGACTAGCCACAGATACGCAGTATTTT
>NA|TRBD2|TRBJ2-3|TRBV5-1
CASSFKGLASYSTDTQYF
TGCGCCAGCAGCTTCAAGGGACTAGCCTCATATAGCACAGATACGCAGTATTTT
>NA|NA|TRBJ2-7|TRBV7-9
CASSLAMTPYEQYF
TGTGCCAGCAGCTTAGCGATGACCCCCTACGAGCAGTACTTC
>NA|TRBD1|TRBJ1-2|TRBV3-1
CASSALTGNYGYTF
TGTGCCAGCAGCGCCTTGACAGGGAACTATGGCTACACCTTC
>NA|NA|TRBJ1-2|TRBV29-1
CSVGDPGIYGYTF
TGCAGCGTCGGGGACCCCGGAATATATGGCTACACCTTC
>NA|NA|TRBJ1-2|TRBV5-1
CASSSRQDSGTYGYTF
TGCGCCAGCAGCAGCAGACAGGATTCGGGGACCTATGGCTACACCTTC
>NA|TRBD1|TRBJ1-5|TRBV6-6
CASSYSVGTGGGRPQHF
TGTGCCAGCAGTTACTCGGTCGGCACAGGGGGAGGAAGGCCCCAGCATTTT
>few|NA|TRBJ2-2|TRBV2
CASSEATRYTGELFF
TGTGCCAGCAGTGAAGCGACTCGATACACCGGGGAGCTGTTTTTT
>many|NA|TRBJ2-3|TRBV7-9
CASSLASTDTQYF
TGCGCCAGCAGCTTGGCTAGCACAGATACGCAGTATTTT
>NA|TRBD2|TRBJ2-2|TRBV9
CASRRGVGRGTEELFF
TGTGCCAGCAGACGGGGGGTTGGGAGGGGAACCGAGGAGCTGTTTTTT